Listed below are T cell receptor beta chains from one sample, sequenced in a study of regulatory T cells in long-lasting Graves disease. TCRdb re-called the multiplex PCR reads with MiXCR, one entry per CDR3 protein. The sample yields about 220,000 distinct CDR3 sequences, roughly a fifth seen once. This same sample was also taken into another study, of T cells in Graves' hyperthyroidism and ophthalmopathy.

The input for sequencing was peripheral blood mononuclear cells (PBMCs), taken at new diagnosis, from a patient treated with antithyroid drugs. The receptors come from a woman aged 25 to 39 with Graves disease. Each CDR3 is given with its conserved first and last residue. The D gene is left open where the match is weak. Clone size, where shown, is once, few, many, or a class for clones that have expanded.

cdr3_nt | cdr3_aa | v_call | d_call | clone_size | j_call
TGTGCCAGCAGTAAAGGGGGGAGGCCCTACGAGCAGTACTTC | CASSKGGRPYEQYF | TRBV28 | . | many | TRBJ2-7
TGCGCCAGCAGCCAACCTAGCGGGGGGGCGCGGGAGACCCAGTACTTC | CASSQPSGGARETQYF | TRBV4-1 | TRBD2 | many | TRBJ2-5
TGTGCCAGCAGCTCTAGCGGGAGTGGCAATGAGCAGTTCTTC | CASSSSGSGNEQFF | TRBV7-2 | TRBD2 | many | TRBJ2-1
TGCGCCAGCAGTTCCGCAGGGACTTATGAAAAACTGTTTTTT | CASSSAGTYEKLFF | TRBV10-2 | . | many | TRBJ1-4
TGCGCCAGCAGCTCCGGACAGGCGGCCTATGGCTACACCTTC | CASSSGQAAYGYTF | TRBV5-1 | TRBD1 | many | TRBJ1-2
TGTGCCAGCAGCTCCACACGGGCCCAGTACTTC | CASSSTRAQYF | TRBV28 | . | many | TRBJ2-5
TGTGCCAGCAGCCCCCAGCCACTACCCAGCTCCTACAATGAGCAGTTCTTC | CASSPQPLPSSYNEQFF | TRBV7-8 | . | many | TRBJ2-1
TGTGCCAGCAGTTTAAGGCGCGGTGGGGAGACCCAGTACTTC | CASSLRRGGETQYF | TRBV28 | . | many | TRBJ2-5
TGCAGTGCTAGAGATTTCCTAGCGGAAACCTACGAGCAGTACTTC | CSARDFLAETYEQYF | TRBV20-1 | TRBD2 | . | TRBJ2-7
TGTGCCAGCAGGCATTCGACAGGAAAGATCGAGACCCAGTACTTC | CASRHSTGKIETQYF | TRBV14 | . | many | TRBJ2-5
TGTGCCAGCCTCACCGGGGGAGAAAGAGGGACTGAAGCTTTCTTT | CASLTGGERGTEAFF | TRBV6-1 | . | many | TRBJ1-1
TGTGCCAGCAGCTTGGTCGGGTTCGATGCAGGGGGGGCTGAAGCTTTCTTT | CASSLVGFDAGGAEAFF | TRBV5-6 | TRBD1 | many | TRBJ1-1
TGTGCCTGGAGTTTGGGACTAGCGGCACGCAATGAGCAGTTCTTC | CAWSLGLAARNEQFF | TRBV30 | TRBD2 | . | TRBJ2-1
TGTGCCAGCGCCTGGGGCCAGCGGGGGCCGGGGGCAGATACGCAGTATTTT | CASAWGQRGPGADTQYF | TRBV12-3/TRBV12-4 | TRBD2 | . | TRBJ2-3
TGTGCCAGCAGTTCAGACAGGGGGGGGCCAGATACGCAGTATTTT | CASSSDRGGPDTQYF | TRBV6-5 | TRBD1 | . | TRBJ2-3
TGTGCCAGCAGTGAGACAGGGGGGAGTGGCTACACCTTC | CASSETGGSGYTF | TRBV2 | TRBD1 | many | TRBJ1-2
TGTGCCATCAGCTTACTAGCGGGGGGGACCTACGAGCAGTACTTC | CAISLLAGGTYEQYF | TRBV10-3 | TRBD2 | few | TRBJ2-7
TGTGCCAGTGGAACCGCGGGACAGGGGTTCGATGAGCAGTTCTTC | CASGTAGQGFDEQFF | TRBV2 | TRBD1 | few | TRBJ2-1
TGTGCCAACAGCCAAGGCCGTAGCACAGATACGCAGTATTTT | CANSQGRSTDTQYF | TRBV3-1 | . | . | TRBJ2-3
TGCGCCAGCAGCTTGGCCGGGAGCACCGGGGAGCTGTTTTTT | CASSLAGSTGELFF | TRBV5-1 | . | many | TRBJ2-2
TGCAGTGCTAACCGTCCAACTAATGAAAAACTGTTTTTT | CSANRPTNEKLFF | TRBV20-1 | . | . | TRBJ1-4
TGTGCCAGCATCCTGGGGGTAGGCTTAGGGAACACTGAAGCTTTCTTT | CASILGVGLGNTEAFF | TRBV6-1 | . | many | TRBJ1-1
TGTGCCAGCAGCCCCCTGAAGGGACAGCAAGAGACCCAGTACTTC | CASSPLKGQQETQYF | TRBV4-2 | TRBD1 | many | TRBJ2-5
TGTGCCAGCAGTTCCCCATCTGGGACTGCCGCCTACGAGCAGTACTTC | CASSSPSGTAAYEQYF | TRBV28 | . | many | TRBJ2-7
TGTGCCAGCAGTGAAGCGGCGGGAGGGTTCGATACGCAGTATTTT | CASSEAAGGFDTQYF | TRBV2 | TRBD2 | few | TRBJ2-3
TGCGCCAGCAGCCCCCGGGACAGGGGCCAAGGTGAAGCTTTCTTT | CASSPRDRGQGEAFF | TRBV5-1 | TRBD1 | . | TRBJ1-1
TGTGCCAGCAGCGCGCAGCGGGGGGAAACAGATACGCAGTATTTT | CASSAQRGETDTQYF | TRBV9 | TRBD2 | many | TRBJ2-3
TGTGCCAGCAGCCAAGGGTGGGGAACTAATGAAAAACTGTTTTTT | CASSQGWGTNEKLFF | TRBV6-1 | . | many | TRBJ1-4
TGCAGTGCATACCGGGACACTCACATGAACACTGAAGCTTTCTTT | CSAYRDTHMNTEAFF | TRBV20-1 | . | many | TRBJ1-1
TGCAGCGTTGAAGATCTCAAGGCAGATACGCAGTATTTT | CSVEDLKADTQYF | TRBV29-1 | . | many | TRBJ2-3
TGTGCCAGCAGTAGAGCGGGAGGAGTAACGACGCAGTATTTT | CASSRAGGVTTQYF | TRBV2 | TRBD2 | many | TRBJ2-3
TGTGCCAGCAGTTTATATACCAGAACTGAAGCTTTCTTT | CASSLYTRTEAFF | TRBV27 | . | many | TRBJ1-1
TGTGCCAGCAGCTTAGAGAACACAGATACGCAGTATTTT | CASSLENTDTQYF | TRBV7-6 | . | many | TRBJ2-3
TGTGCCACCAGCAGGGAAAGGGTTTTGGGCAATCAGCCCCAGCATTTT | CATSRERVLGNQPQHF | TRBV15 | . | . | TRBJ1-5
TGTGCCAGCAGTCCTAGCGGGAGACAGGAGACCCAGCACTTC | CASSPSGRQETQHF | TRBV9 | TRBD2 | few | TRBJ2-5
TGCGCCAGCAGCTTGGGAGGGGGCCTACCGAACACTGAAGCTTTCTTT | CASSLGGGLPNTEAFF | TRBV5-1 | TRBD1 | many | TRBJ1-1
TGTGCCAGCAGCTCCCAAGACTTCAATGAGCAGTTCTTC | CASSSQDFNEQFF | TRBV9 | . | few | TRBJ2-1
TGCGCCAGCAGCCGTCCGGGACTAGCGGACCAAGAGACCCAGTACTTC | CASSRPGLADQETQYF | TRBV4-1 | TRBD2 | . | TRBJ2-5
TGTGCCAGCAGCCCACGACAGCGGGCTAACGAGCAGTACTTC | CASSPRQRANEQYF | TRBV7-6 | . | many | TRBJ2-7
TGTGCCAGCAGGTTACGAACGACAGGGCGAGACCAGCCCCAGCATTTT | CASRLRTTGRDQPQHF | TRBV6-2/TRBV6-3 | TRBD1 | . | TRBJ1-5
TGTGCCAGCAGAGAGTCTAACAGGGCCATGGTCCTCTTT | CASRESNRAMVLF | TRBV6-1 | . | many | TRBJ1-3
TGTGCCAGTAGTTGGCAGACCCCCACTGAAGCTTTCTTT | CASSWQTPTEAFF | TRBV19 | . | . | TRBJ1-1
TGTGCCAGCACCCTCCTCAGGGGACCCTATGGCTACACCTTC | CASTLLRGPYGYTF | TRBV12-3/TRBV12-4 | . | many | TRBJ1-2
TGTGCCAGCATTATGGACAGGGTGACTGAAGCTTTCTTT | CASIMDRVTEAFF | TRBV6-2/TRBV6-3 | TRBD1 | many | TRBJ1-1
TGTGCCAGCAGTCCCCCCAGGGTTAGCACTGAAGCTTTCTTT | CASSPPRVSTEAFF | TRBV11-3 | . | . | TRBJ1-1
TGTGCCAGCCTGACGATGAGCTCTGGAAACACCATATATTTT | CASLTMSSGNTIYF | TRBV2 | . | many | TRBJ1-3
TGTGCCAGCAGTGAAGCGCTCACAGGTTTCACTTACTCTAGCAATCAGCCCCAGCATTTT | CASSEALTGFTYSSNQPQHF | TRBV2 | . | few | TRBJ1-5
TGTGCCAGCAGTCCCCTACGAGATACCGGGGAGCTGTTTTTT | CASSPLRDTGELFF | TRBV12-3/TRBV12-4 | . | many | TRBJ2-2
TGTGCCAGCAGCGTTAGCGGGAACTCCTACAATGAGCAGTTCTTC | CASSVSGNSYNEQFF | TRBV9 | TRBD2 | many | TRBJ2-1
TGTGCCAGCAGTTGGGGCGGATTGGTTGCAAACGAGCAGTACTTC | CASSWGGLVANEQYF | TRBV27 | . | many | TRBJ2-7
TGTGCCAGCAGCTTAGGGCCTAGCGGGGATACGCAGTATTTT | CASSLGPSGDTQYF | TRBV7-8 | TRBD2 | many | TRBJ2-3
TGTGCCAGTCTATCCCCCCAGAACATTCAGTACTTC | CASLSPQNIQYF | TRBV11-1 | . | few | TRBJ2-4
TGTGCCAGCAGCCAAGATGGGATACTTCGTGGCTACACCTTC | CASSQDGILRGYTF | TRBV14 | . | many | TRBJ1-2
TGTGCCAGCAGCGTTGACACCTCTGGAAACACCATATATTTT | CASSVDTSGNTIYF | TRBV9 | . | many | TRBJ1-3
TGCGCCAGCAGCCGACCGGGACAAGTTAAGTTCCATGGCTACACCTTC | CASSRPGQVKFHGYTF | TRBV4-1 | . | . | TRBJ1-2
TGTGCCAGCAGTTTTCGGACAGCTGGAAACACCATATATTTT | CASSFRTAGNTIYF | TRBV28 | . | . | TRBJ1-3
TGTGCCAGCAGTCCTCCGGGACTAGCCTACGAGCAGTACTTC | CASSPPGLAYEQYF | TRBV14 | TRBD2 | many | TRBJ2-7
TGTGCCAGCAGCTTATTGAGTGGCAGGGAAGTCGAGCAGCCCCGGCATTTT | CASSLLSGREVEQPRHF | TRBV7-8 | . | . | TRBJ1-5